The 28 T cell receptor beta chains in this list originate from one sample, sequenced in a study of blood T cells in healthy people across ages. The use of a sample-barcoded 5' primer and a J-beta primer mix characterized a second PCR of 7 to 11 cycles. TCRdb ran MiXCR on the 5' RACE reads and lists one entry per CDR3 protein. The sample carries about 720,000 distinct CDR3 sequences, more than 20% recorded once. The sample was also reused in another study, on T cells of mothers and their children.

What was sequenced was blood. The source of these receptors is a boy aged 5-17 years in good health.

This clonotype came up a few times. V usage is TRBV3-1 and J usage is TRBJ2-3; tentatively, D is TRBD1 or TRBD2 (5 bases each). This CDR3 contains 15 residues. V was clipped by 5 bases and J by 5 bases, with 17 bases between them. Germline loops: CDR1 LGHDT, CDR2 YNNKEL (reference sequence). The CDR3 spells CASSSLRELKDTQYF. Here the CDR3 DNA reads TGTGCCAGCAGCAGTCTCAGGGAGTTAAAAGATACGCAGTATTTT.

This clonotype was recorded once. The chain carries TRBV29-1 and TRBJ2-1; 15 bases map to TRBD2. Germline trimming cut 6 bases from V and 5 bases from J; bases unmatched to any gene: 8. Germline V gives CDR1 SQVTM, CDR2 ANQGSEA. CDR3 length equals 16 residues. CDR3 region: CSVGLAGGPGHNEQFF. In DNA, the CDR3 is TGCAGCGTAGGACTAGCGGGAGGGCCGGGGCACAATGAGCAGTTCTTC.

This clonotype was counted only a few times. V is TRBV15 and J is TRBJ2-1; 13 bases fit TRBD2. There are 15 residues in the CDR3. The junction had 2 bases not matched to a gene; V was cut back by 4 bases and J by 5 bases. CDR1 and CDR2 from the germline V gene are LNHNV and YYDKDF (reference sequence). Here the CDR3 DNA reads TGTGCCACCAGCACAGGACTAGCGGGAGACAATGAGCAGTTCTTC. It is translated as CATSTGLAGDNEQFF.

The chain has TRBV13 and TRBJ1-1, with D maybe TRBD1 (5 bases). V lost 3 bases and J lost 11, with 22 bases in between. The germline V gene has CDR1 PRHDT and CDR2 FYEKMQ (reference sequence). This CDR3 comprises 15 residues. The CDR3 bases are TGTGCCAGCAGCTTTACCGGGACCTACGAGGGTACGGCTTTCTTT. Its protein product is CASSFTGTYEGTAFF.

The chain links TRBV4-2 to TRBJ1-2; no definite D call. Germline assignment: CDR1 LGHNA and CDR2 YNFKEQ. The CDR3 is 17 amino acids. The V gene lost 0 bases and the J gene lost 8 bases, with 22 bases spanning the gap. The CDR3 spells CASSQDPSTGMTRGYTF. CDR3 coding DNA: TGTGCCAGCAGCCAAGATCCCTCTACGGGAATGACGCGGGGCTACACCTTC.

The chain carries TRBV7-6 and TRBJ2-2; D uncertain. Trimming took off 3 bases at V and 6 bases at J, with 11 bases between the two ends. Per the germline V gene, CDR1 is SGHVS and CDR2 is FNYEAQ. This CDR3 is built from 14 residues. CDR3 sequence: CASSLDPVPGELFF. The CDR3 DNA follows: TGTGCCAGCAGCTTGGACCCGGTTCCCGGGGAGCTGTTTTTT.

This sequence joins TRBV24-1 and TRBJ2-3, with D maybe TRBD1 (5 bases). Germline CDR1 and CDR2: KGHDR and SFDVKD. Between the trimmed V and J ends, which lost 2 bases and 4 bases, there was a span of 15 bases. The CDR3 extends over 16 amino acids. The CDR3: CATSDYKTESADTQYF. CDR3 sequence (DNA): TGTGCCACCAGTGATTATAAGACAGAAAGCGCAGATACGCAGTATTTT.

In this sample, this clonotype turned up a few times. This sequence joins TRBV7-3 and TRBJ2-5, with 8 bases fitting TRBD2. This CDR3 has 15 residues. V lost 1 base to trimming and J lost 5 bases; unmatched junction nucleotides: 6. Germline loops: CDR1 SGHTA, CDR2 FQGTGA. The CDR3 protein is CASSLKGGRWETQYF. The CDR3 nucleotides read TGTGCCAGCAGCTTAAAGGGCGGGAGGTGGGAGACCCAGTACTTC. The entire variable domain, with the rest obtained from reference TRBV7-3 and TRBJ2-5, is as follows: GAGVSQTPSNKVTEKGKYVELRCDPISGHTALYWYRQSLGQGPEFLIYFQGTGAADDSGLPNDRFFAVRPEGSVSTLKIQRTERGDSAVYLCASSLKGGRWETQYFGPGTRLLVL.

Ten or more counts support this clonotype. This chain connects TRBV18 to TRBJ2-5; D is ambiguous. The germline CDR1 and CDR2 sequences are KGHSH and LQKENI. Trimming shortened V by 1 base and J by 0 bases, and 0 bases separated the two germline ends. There are 12 residues in the CDR3. The CDR3 loop is CASSPHQETQYF. In DNA, the CDR3 is TGTGCCAGCTCACCACACCAAGAGACCCAGTACTTC.

The chain joins TRBV7-2 to TRBJ2-4; D tentatively fits TRBD1 or TRBD2 (5 bases each). Germline values: CDR1 SGHTA, CDR2 FQGNSA. This CDR3 is 15 amino acids long. Trimming pared 1 base from V and 2 bases from J, leaving 9 bases between. Written as DNA, the CDR3 is TGTGCCAGCAGCTTAGGTGGGGGAACCAAAAACATTCAGTACTTC. Protein sequence: CASSLGGGTKNIQYF.

The gene calls are TRBV29-1 and TRBJ1-2, with D hard to call. Germline CDR1 is SQVTM and CDR2 is ANQGSEA. There are 13 residues in the CDR3. V lost 6 bases to trimming and J lost 4 bases, with 15 bases between them. CDR3 DNA: TGCAGCGTGACCCGGTACAGCACCTATGGCTACACCTTC. As protein: CSVTRYSTYGYTF. Complete variable domain (other parts from reference TRBV29-1 and TRBJ1-2): SAVISQKPSRDICQRGTSLTIQCQVDSQVTMMFWYRQQPGQSLTLIATANQGSEATYESGFVIDKFPISRPNLTFSTLTVSNMSPEDSSIYLCSVTRYSTYGYTFGSGTRLTVV.

The chain employs TRBV29-1 and TRBJ2-5, with 8 bases matching TRBD2. V was pared by 7 bases and J by 4 bases, with 5 bases of the junction left unmatched. CDR1 is SQVTM, CDR2 ANQGSEA, per germline. The CDR3 spans 12 residues. CDR3 residues: CSGTTSAETQYF. CDR3 coding DNA: TGCAGCGGGACGACTAGCGCAGAGACCCAGTACTTC. Full variable domain (missing parts from reference TRBV29-1 and TRBJ2-5): SAVISQKPSRDICQRGTSLTIQCQVDSQVTMMFWYRQQPGQSLTLIATANQGSEATYESGFVIDKFPISRPNLTFSTLTVSNMSPEDSSIYLCSGTTSAETQYFGPGTRLLVL.

This clonotype appeared a few times. V and J are TRBV28 and TRBJ2-3; D gene uncertain. The germline V gene has CDR1 MDHEN and CDR2 SYDVKM. Trimming removed 6 bases at V and 6 bases at J, with 13 bases between. The CDR3 is 13 amino acids. CDR3 region: CASSRVPLDTQYF. In nucleotides, the CDR3 is TGTGCCAGCAGCCGGGTCCCCCTGGATACGCAGTATTTT.

The chain is built from TRBV29-1 and TRBJ2-5; 11 bases match TRBD2. The junction had 2 bases not matched to a gene; V was cut back by 4 bases and J by 1 base. Germline V gene lookup returns CDR1 SQVTM and CDR2 ANQGSEA. This CDR3 has 14 residues. This CDR3 is CSVAGLAGQETQYF. The CDR3 nucleotides read TGCAGCGTTGCCGGACTAGCGGGCCAAGAGACCCAGTACTTC.

This chain joins TRBV21-1 and TRBJ2-5; TRBD1 is the table's D call, not checked against the DNA. TRBV21-1 corresponds to a pseudogene. The CDR3 loop spans 20 amino acids. The CDR3 loop reads CASRRRRPPSTTTYQETQYF. The CDR3 region has the DNA TGTGCCAGCAGAAGGAGGCGGCCGCCCAGTACGACCACTTACCAAGAGACCCAGTACTTC.

The chain recombines TRBV24-1 with TRBJ2-1; TRBD2 agrees at 7 bases. The CDR3 runs 17 residues. Germline V lookup: CDR1 KGHDR, CDR2 SFDVKD. The J segment lost 0 bases and the V segment lost 4 bases, leaving 8 bases of the junction unmatched. The CDR3: CATSDPSPGGSYNEQFF. The CDR3 DNA reads TGTGCCACCAGTGACCCCTCTCCGGGGGGCTCCTACAATGAGCAGTTCTTC.

This clonotype was seen just once. The chain recombines TRBV29-1 with TRBJ2-3; 9 bases fit TRBD2. The CDR3 contains 13 residues. Germline V gene sequence: CDR1 SQVTM, CDR2 ANQGSEA. Losses at the gene ends were 7 bases for V and 2 bases for J; bases not matched to a gene: 4. CDR3 sequence reads: CSAGTSLTDTQYF. The CDR3 region has the DNA TGCAGCGCTGGGACTAGCCTCACAGATACGCAGTATTTT.

The chain uses TRBV5-1 and TRBJ2-5, with D hard to call. The germline V gene has CDR1 SGHRS and CDR2 YFSETQ. The CDR3 sequence is 14 residues long. The V end was cut by 4 bases, the J end by 2 bases, with 12 bases between. CDR3 sequence reads: CASSRVGSQETQYF. In nucleotides, the CDR3 is TGCGCCAGCAGCCGCGTGGGGTCACAAGAGACCCAGTACTTC.

This clonotype was counted only a few times. The chain employs TRBV29-1 and TRBJ2-2, with D perhaps matching TRBD2 (5 bases). V was pared by 7 bases and J by 2 bases, with 11 bases between. CDR3 length equals 13 residues. Germline V lookup: CDR1 SQVTM, CDR2 ANQGSEA. This CDR3 is CSGIGLNTGELFF. The CDR3 coding sequence is TGCAGCGGGATCGGACTCAACACCGGGGAGCTGTTTTTT.

This clonotype turned up a few times. The chain carries TRBV7-8 and TRBJ2-5, with D unclear. The DNA matches TRBJ2-7 better at its end, which makes the J call doubtful. Germline V gene data show CDR1 as SGHVS and CDR2 as FQNEAQ. The CDR3 loop spans 14 amino acids. Here the CDR3 reads CASSLLSNTYEQYF. CDR3 bases: TGTGCCAGCAGCTTATTAAGTAATACCTACGAGCAGTACTTC.

This chain connects TRBV4-3 to TRBJ2-6; TRBD2 matches at 13 bases. The junction had 4 bases not matched to a gene; V was cut back by 4 bases and J by 1 base. Germline V gives CDR1 LGHNA, CDR2 YSLEER. The CDR3 totals 18 residues. CDR3 sequence reads: CASSLGLAGESGANVLTF. Here the CDR3 DNA reads TGCGCCAGCAGCCTTGGACTAGCGGGAGAGTCTGGGGCCAACGTCCTGACTTTC.

In the case of this clonotype: At one end the junction does not follow the germline gene, possibly because of a read error. The chain is built from TRBV20-1 and TRBJ2-5, with 12 bases matching TRBD2. Germline CDR1 and CDR2: DFQATT and SNEGSKA (reference sequence). The CDR3 contains 17 residues. The CDR3 loop is CSARAVPLAGGRETRYF. The DNA of the CDR3 is TGCAGTGCTAGAGCCGTCCCTCTAGCGGGAGGGAGGGAGACCCGGTACTTC.

The rearrangement joins TRBV4-3 to TRBJ2-7; no clear D. The CDR3 is 13 residues long. V lost 0 bases and J 4 bases, leaving 7 bases between the germline ends. Looked up from germline, CDR1 is LGHNA and CDR2 is YSLEER. The DNA for the CDR3 is TGCGCCAGCAGCCAAGATCGACTTTACGAGCAGTACTTC. It codes for CASSQDRLYEQYF.

This clonotype was seen more than once but under ten times. The chain employs TRBV20-1 and TRBJ2-6; the D gene is possibly TRBD1 (6 bases). Trimming left V 0 bases short and J 0 bases short, with 18 bases between. Per the germline V gene, CDR1 is DFQATT and CDR2 is SNEGSKA (reference sequence). The CDR3 extends over 19 amino acids. In DNA form, the CDR3 reads TGCAGTGCTAGAGATCCCTCAGGGGCAGGGTACTCTGGGGCCAACGTCCTGACTTTC. It codes for CSARDPSGAGYSGANVLTF.

The V and J genes are TRBV5-1 and TRBJ1-5; D gene ambiguous. The V gene's germline CDR1 is SGHRS and CDR2 YFSETQ. The V and J ends lost 2 bases and 1 base respectively, with 10 bases between them. The CDR3 totals 15 residues. The CDR3 sequence is CASSFGPGSNQPQHF. In nucleotides, the CDR3 is TGCGCCAGCAGCTTCGGACCGGGCAGCAATCAGCCCCAGCATTTT.

This clonotype was observed a few times. The V call is TRBV6-2 or TRBV6-3, the J call TRBJ2-5; D may be TRBD2 (5 bases). This CDR3 has 12 amino acids. Germline values: CDR1 MNHEY, CDR2 SVGEGT. The V end was cut by 5 bases, the J end by 6 bases, with 10 bases between. CDR3 nucleotides: TGTGCCAGCAGTCTACTAGAGCAGACCCAGTACTTC. It encodes CASSLLEQTQYF.

This clonotype was picked up a small number of times. This chain joins TRBV6-2 or TRBV6-3 and TRBJ2-6; 7 positions agree with TRBD1. CDR1 MNHEY and CDR2 SVGEGT come from the germline V gene. V lost 6 bases, J lost 0 bases, and 8 bases stayed unmatched. The CDR3 extends over 17 amino acids. CDR3 nucleotide sequence: TGTGCCAGCAGGCAGATGGACAGGACCTCTGGGGCCAACGTCCTGACTTTC. Its translation: CASRQMDRTSGANVLTF.

The chain has TRBV19 and TRBJ1-5, with D unclear. Trimming cost V 3 bases and J 1 base, with 25 bases left between them. The V gene's germline CDR1 is LNHDA and CDR2 SQIVND (reference sequence). The length of the CDR3 is 20 residues. CDR3 in amino acids: CASSINYRGQAIKSNQPQHF. Written as DNA, the CDR3 is TGTGCCAGTAGTATTAATTATCGAGGTCAGGCCATTAAGAGCAATCAGCCCCAGCATTTT. Filled out from reference TRBV19 and TRBJ1-5, the complete variable domain reads DGGITQSPKYLFRKEGQNVTLSCEQNLNHDAMYWYRQDPGQGLRLIYYSQIVNDFQKGDIAEGYSVSREKKESFPLTVTSAQKNPTAFYLCASSINYRGQAIKSNQPQHFGDGTRLSIL.